Following are 11 T cell receptor beta chains from one sample sequenced in a study of blood T cell repertoires in COVID-19 (TCRdb year 2020). The library came from the immunoSEQ multiplex PCR assay. TCRdb took over this immuneACCESS table, retaining in-frame rearrangements with V and J assigned. Such tables are incomplete; in checked studies, under half of the missing clones stem from an unresolved V gene, and the remainder is unexplained. For this sample there are about 180,000 clones; about 82% appear just once. Roughly 7% of the sample goes to the ten largest clones. Sequencing was carried out using peripheral blood. These receptors all come from a man aged 50 to 60 with active or convalescent COVID-19.

The CDR3 DNA reads TGTGCCAGCAGCTTAGTATTAGCGGGGGGCAAAGATACGCAGTATTTT. Translating it yields CASSLVLAGGKDTQYF. This chain connects TRBV7-2 to TRBJ2-3; 10 positions agree with TRBD2. This CDR3 spans 16 amino acids. With V trimmed by 1 base and J by 5 bases, 6 bases remained unmatched. Looked up from germline, CDR1 is SGHTA and CDR2 is FQGNSA.

The rearrangement joins TRBV5-1 to TRBJ2-2, with a possible D match to TRBD1 (5 bases). Trimming stripped 2 bases from V and 2 bases from J, with 7 bases between. Germline values: CDR1 SGHRS, CDR2 YFSETQ. CDR3 length: 14 amino acids. The CDR3 DNA follows: TGCGCCAGCAGCTTAAGGACAAACACCGGGGAGCTGTTTTTT. This codes for CASSLRTNTGELFF.

CDR3 coding DNA: TGTGCCAGCAGCCAAGATGGTGGGGGGAATCAGCCCCAGCATTTT. It codes for CASSQDGGGNQPQHF. The chain employs TRBV3-1 (or the pseudogene TRBV3-2) and TRBJ1-5; weak D call: TRBD1 (5 bases). This CDR3 has 15 amino acids. CDR1 and CDR2 from the germline V gene are LGHDT and YNNKEL (reference sequence). The ends were cut back, 0 bases at V and 4 bases at J, with 10 bases in the middle.

V usage is TRBV11-2 and J usage is TRBJ2-1; 9 positions agree with TRBD1. The V segment lost 2 bases and the J segment 4 bases; nucleotides outside the gene matches: 9. The CDR3 is 17 residues long. CDR1 SGHAT and CDR2 FQNNGV come from the germline V gene. CDR3 protein: CASSLHIPGQGYNEQFF. The CDR3 DNA reads TGTGCCAGCAGCTTACATATCCCGGGACAGGGTTACAATGAGCAGTTCTTC.

This rearrangement joins TRBV19 to TRBJ1-2; 7 nucleotides align to TRBD1. The J segment lost 2 bases and the V segment lost 3 bases, leaving 3 bases of the junction unmatched. Germline assignment: CDR1 LNHDA and CDR2 SQIVND (reference sequence). The length of the CDR3 is 14 residues. In DNA form, the CDR3 reads TGTGCCAGTAGTATCGACAGGGTCAACTATGGCTACACCTTC. Translation gives CASSIDRVNYGYTF.

The chain combines TRBV19 with TRBJ2-1; 7 bases line up with TRBD2. Germline CDR1 reads LNHDA; CDR2 reads SQIVND (reference sequence). With V trimmed by 5 bases and J by 6 bases, 4 bases remained unmatched. This CDR3 spans 13 amino acids. This CDR3 is CASSDTGGNEQFF. CDR3 DNA: TGTGCCAGTAGTGATACGGGAGGCAATGAGCAGTTCTTC.

The gene calls are TRBV19 and TRBJ2-5; D possibly corresponds to TRBD1 (6 bases). V was clipped by 7 bases and J by 5 bases, with 8 bases between them. The CDR3 runs to 11 residues. From germline, CDR1 is LNHDA and CDR2 SQIVND (reference sequence). CDR3 DNA: TGTGCCAGTACTGGGGGCGAGACCCAGTACTTC. Translating it yields CASTGGETQYF. The whole variable domain, filled in from reference TRBV19 and TRBJ2-5, reads DGGITQSPKYLFRKEGQNVTLSCEQNLNHDAMYWYRQDPGQGLRLIYYSQIVNDFQKGDIAEGYSVSREKKESFPLTVTSAQKNPTAFYLCASTGGETQYFGPGTRLLVL.

The chain uses TRBV21-1 and TRBJ1-1; TRBD1 is the table's D call and was not checked against the DNA. TRBV21-1 is flagged as a pseudogene. The CDR3 loop spans 15 amino acids. CDR3 loop: CASSGSGQGVTEAFF. CDR3 DNA sequence: TGTGCCAGCAGTGGGAGCGGACAGGGAGTCACTGAAGCTTTCTTT.

This chain links TRBV19 with TRBJ1-5, with D perhaps TRBD1 (6 bases). The V gene's germline CDR1 is LNHDA and CDR2 SQIVND (reference sequence). V was cut by 3 bases and J by 1 base, with 7 bases left in between. The CDR3 consists of 14 residues. CDR3 sequence reads: CASSIQGSNQPQHF. The CDR3 bases are TGTGCCAGTAGTATCCAGGGGAGCAATCAGCCCCAGCATTTT.

V is TRBV4-2 and J is TRBJ2-3; D may be TRBD2 (6 bases). The CDR3 totals 18 residues. V lost 4 bases, J lost 4 bases, and 24 bases lay in between. Germline V lookup: CDR1 LGHNA, CDR2 YNFKEQ. CDR3 DNA sequence: TGTGCCAGCAGCCGCCGCGCGGGGCAAGCCGGAGGCGCAGATACGCAGTATTTT. It codes for CASSRRAGQAGGADTQYF.

This rearrangement joins TRBV5-1 to TRBJ2-3, with TRBD2 identical over 7 bases. Germline CDR1 and CDR2: SGHRS and YFSETQ. V was clipped by 4 bases and J by 6 bases; unmatched bases: 11. The CDR3 totals 15 residues. DNA of the CDR3: TGCGCCAGCAGCCGAATAGCGGGTTCTAAGGATACGCAGTATTTT. Translating gives CASSRIAGSKDTQYF.